The TCR beta chain under discussion was sequenced for a study of blood T cell repertoires in COVID-19. This clone was seen a few times. The CDR3 totals 15 residues. The germline V gene has CDR1 SNHLY and CDR2 FYNNEI. Trimming at V came to 5 bases and at J to 0 bases, leaving 4 bases not matched to a gene. Original data processing: Estimation of nucleated cell counts was performed using reference gene primer amplification. Produced via immunoSEQ multiplex PCR; TCRdb's table is partial and in-frame only. That table furnishes V, J and clone size, whereas the DNA furnished D and trimming. Counted here are roughly 250,000 clones, 75% to 90% occurring once; the ten biggest clones make up roughly 0.8%.

Sequenced material: peripheral blood. This chain links TRBV2 with TRBJ1-3; 7 positions match TRBD1. The clonotype comes from a man aged 25-45 years with acute or convalescent COVID-19. The CDR3 DNA sequence: TGTGCCAGCAGTTCGACAGGGAACTCTGGAAACACCATATATTTT. This encodes CASSSTGNSGNTIYF.